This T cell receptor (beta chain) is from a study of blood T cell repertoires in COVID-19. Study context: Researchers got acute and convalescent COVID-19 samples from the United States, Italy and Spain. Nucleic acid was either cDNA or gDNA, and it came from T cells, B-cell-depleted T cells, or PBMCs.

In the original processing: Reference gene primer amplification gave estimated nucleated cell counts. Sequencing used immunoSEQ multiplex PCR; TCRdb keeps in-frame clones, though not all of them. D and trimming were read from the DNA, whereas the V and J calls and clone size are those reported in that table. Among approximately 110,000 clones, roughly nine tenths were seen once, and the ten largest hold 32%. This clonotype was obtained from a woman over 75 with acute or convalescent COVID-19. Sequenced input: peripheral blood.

CDR3 sequence: CARTSPDKTYSNQPQHF. CDR3 in DNA: TGCGCCAGAACTAGTCCAGACAAGACCTATAGCAATCAGCCCCAGCATTTT. The V gene is TRBV10-1, the J gene TRBJ1-5; D is undetermined. The CDR3 is made up of 17 amino acids. Deletions cut 9 bases from V and 0 bases from J, with 21 bases between. Germline V gene lookup returns CDR1 WNHNN and CDR2 SYGVQD (reference sequence).